This T cell receptor beta chain was retrieved from a study of blood T cell repertoires in COVID-19. The overall study: COVID-19 samples from acute and convalescent phases originated in the United States, Italy and Spain. Sample material is recorded as cDNA or gDNA derived from T cells, B-cell-depleted T cells, or PBMCs.

After removal of 1 base from V and 6 bases from J, the junction contained 6 bases not matched to a gene. Germline values: CDR1 LNHDA, CDR2 SQIVND (reference sequence). The CDR3 is 14 residues long. The Seattle patients, enrolled during active infection, were followed longitudinally. Authors' processing steps: The authors estimated nucleated cell counts from reference gene primer amplification. Produced via immunoSEQ multiplex PCR; TCRdb's table is partial and in-frame only. That table gives V, J and clone size, and the DNA gave D and trimming. The table has a few hundred thousand clones, about nine tenths seen once; the top ten hold 2.5% to 3%.

Sequenced input: peripheral blood. This sequence was found in a woman in her twenties or thirties with COVID-19, enrolled during active disease. The chain carries TRBV19 and TRBJ2-7; 7 bases map to TRBD1. The CDR3 is CASSIAETGSEQYF. The CDR3 bases are TGTGCCAGTAGTATAGCTGAGACAGGGAGCGAGCAGTACTTC.